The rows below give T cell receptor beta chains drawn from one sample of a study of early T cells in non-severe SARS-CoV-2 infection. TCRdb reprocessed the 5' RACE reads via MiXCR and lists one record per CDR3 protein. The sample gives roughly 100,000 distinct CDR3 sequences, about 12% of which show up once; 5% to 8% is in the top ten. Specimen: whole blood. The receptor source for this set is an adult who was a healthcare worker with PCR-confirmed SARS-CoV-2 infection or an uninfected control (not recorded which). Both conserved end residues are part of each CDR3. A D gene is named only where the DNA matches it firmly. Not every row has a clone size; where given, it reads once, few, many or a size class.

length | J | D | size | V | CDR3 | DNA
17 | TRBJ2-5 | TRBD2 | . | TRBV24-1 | CATSGGRTSGSPETQYF | TGTGCCACCAGTGGGGGTAGGACTAGCGGGAGTCCAGAGACCCAGTACTTC
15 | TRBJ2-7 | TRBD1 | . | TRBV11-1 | CASNNPGTGYYEQYF | TGTGCCAGCAATAATCCGGGGACAGGCTACTACGAGCAGTACTTC
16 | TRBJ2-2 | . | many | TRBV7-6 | CASSLARWRGTGELFF | TGTGCCAGCAGCTTAGCGAGGTGGCGTGGCACCGGGGAGCTGTTTTTT
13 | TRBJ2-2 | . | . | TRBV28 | CASSLQITGELFF | TGTGCCAGCAGCCTTCAGATCACCGGGGAGCTGTTTTTT
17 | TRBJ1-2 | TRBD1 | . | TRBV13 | CASSQLLLPAGGHGYTF | TGTGCCAGCAGCCAACTCCTCCTCCCTGCAGGGGGTCATGGCTACACCTTC
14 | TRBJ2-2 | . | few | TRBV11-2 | CASSFRSTTGELFF | TGTGCCAGCAGCTTTAGATCAACTACCGGGGAGCTGTTTTTT
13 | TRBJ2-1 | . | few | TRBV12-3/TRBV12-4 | CASSPSRRNEQFF | TGTGCCAGCAGTCCTAGCCGACGGAATGAGCAGTTCTTC
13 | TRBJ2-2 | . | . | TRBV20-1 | CSARGLRSGELFF | TGCAGTGCTAGAGGCTTGCGTTCTGGGGAGCTGTTTTTT
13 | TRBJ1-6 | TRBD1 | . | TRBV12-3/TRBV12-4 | CASSLTGDSPLHF | TGTGCCAGCAGTTTGACAGGGGATTCACCCCTCCACTTT
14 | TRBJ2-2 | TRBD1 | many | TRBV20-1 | CSARGQGTAGELFF | TGCAGTGCTAGGGGACAGGGTACGGCCGGGGAGCTGTTTTTT
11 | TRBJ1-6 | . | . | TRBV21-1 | CASPHNSPLHF | TGTGCCAGCCCACATAATTCACCCCTCCACTTT
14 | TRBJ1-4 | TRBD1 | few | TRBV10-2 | CATWTGATNEKLFF | TGCGCCACTTGGACAGGTGCAACTAATGAAAAACTGTTTTTT
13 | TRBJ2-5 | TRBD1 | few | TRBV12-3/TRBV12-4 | CASSAGGGKTQYF | TGTGCCAGCAGCGCAGGGGGCGGAAAGACCCAGTACTTC
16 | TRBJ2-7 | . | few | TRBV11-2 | CASSPPTGTALYEQYF | TGTGCCAGCAGTCCTCCGACCGGGACTGCACTCTACGAGCAGTACTTC
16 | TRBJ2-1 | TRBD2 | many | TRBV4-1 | CASSQEREETYNEQFF | TGCGCCAGCAGCCAAGAGCGGGAGGAGACCTACAATGAGCAGTTCTTC
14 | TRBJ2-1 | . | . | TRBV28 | CASSFGASRDEQFF | TGTGCCAGCAGTTTTGGGGCTTCTCGGGATGAGCAGTTCTTC
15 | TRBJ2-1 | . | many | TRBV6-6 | CASSDGSSGHNEQFF | TGTGCCAGCAGCGACGGGTCCAGCGGCCACAATGAGCAGTTCTTC
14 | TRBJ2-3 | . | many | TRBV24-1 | CATSKGGSTDTQYF | TGTGCCACCAGCAAAGGGGGATCCACAGATACGCAGTATTTT
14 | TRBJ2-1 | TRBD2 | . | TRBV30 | CAWSRLAGGNEQFF | TGTGCCTGGAGTAGGCTAGCGGGAGGCAATGAGCAGTTCTTC
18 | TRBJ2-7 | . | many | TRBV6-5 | CARTPDSAHRPSSYEQYF | TGTGCCAGAACCCCGGACAGCGCCCACCGTCCGTCTTCCTACGAGCAGTACTTC
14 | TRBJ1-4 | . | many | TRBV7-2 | CASSFGNGGEKLFF | TGTGCCAGCAGCTTCGGAAATGGGGGTGAAAAACTGTTTTTT
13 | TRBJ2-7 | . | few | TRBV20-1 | CSAGVPRGDEQYF | TGCAGTGCTGGGGTTCCAAGGGGGGACGAGCAGTACTTC
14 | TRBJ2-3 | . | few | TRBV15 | CATSRDTSTDTQYF | TGTGCCACCAGCAGGGACACGAGCACAGATACGCAGTATTTT
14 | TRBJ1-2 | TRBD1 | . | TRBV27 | CASSSIRDRGGYTF | TGTGCCAGCAGTTCCATCCGGGACAGGGGAGGCTACACCTTC
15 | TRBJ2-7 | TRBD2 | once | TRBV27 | CASSTRLAGLYEQYF | TGTGCCAGCAGTACCCGACTAGCGGGCCTCTACGAGCAGTACTTC
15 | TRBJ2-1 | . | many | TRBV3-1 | CASSPDFPGYNEQFF | TGTGCCAGCAGCCCCGACTTCCCCGGCTACAATGAGCAGTTCTTC
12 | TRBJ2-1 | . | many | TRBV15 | CATRQTLDEQFF | TGTGCCACCCGACAAACTTTGGATGAGCAGTTCTTC
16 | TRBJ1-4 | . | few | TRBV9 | CASSGRTALGNEKLFF | TGTGCCAGCAGCGGACGGACAGCTCTCGGAAATGAAAAACTGTTTTTT
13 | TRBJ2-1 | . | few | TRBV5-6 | CAGGQSSYNEQFF | TGTGCGGGCGGGCAGAGCTCCTACAATGAGCAGTTCTTC
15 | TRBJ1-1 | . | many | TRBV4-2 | CASSQKTGQNTEAFF | TGTGCCAGCAGTCAGAAAACAGGGCAGAACACTGAAGCTTTCTTT
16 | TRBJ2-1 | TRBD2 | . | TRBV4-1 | CASSQEGTSAYNEQFF | TGCGCCAGCAGCCAAGAAGGGACTAGCGCCTACAATGAGCAGTTCTTC
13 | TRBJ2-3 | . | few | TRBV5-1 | CASSLGYEDTQYF | TGCGCCAGCAGCTTGGGATATGAAGATACGCAGTATTTT
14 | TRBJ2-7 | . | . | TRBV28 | CASSSTGPYYEQYF | TGTGCCAGCAGTTCCACAGGTCCTTACTACGAGCAGTACTTC
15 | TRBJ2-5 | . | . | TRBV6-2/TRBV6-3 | CASRDPTEYQETQYF | TGTGCCAGCAGGGATCCGACAGAATACCAAGAGACCCAGTACTTC
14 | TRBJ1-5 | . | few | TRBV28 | CASSLWGRNQPQHF | TGTGCCAGCAGTTTATGGGGCAGGAATCAGCCCCAGCATTTT
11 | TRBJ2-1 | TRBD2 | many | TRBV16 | CASSSGGEQFF | TGTGCCAGCAGCAGCGGGGGTGAGCAGTTCTTC
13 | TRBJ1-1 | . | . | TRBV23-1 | CASSQSSQTEAFF | TGCGCCAGCAGTCAATCGAGTCAGACTGAAGCTTTCTTT
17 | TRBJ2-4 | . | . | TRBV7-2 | CASSLASSGLAKNIQYF | TGTGCCAGCAGCTTAGCGTCCTCCGGCCTAGCCAAAAACATTCAGTACTTC
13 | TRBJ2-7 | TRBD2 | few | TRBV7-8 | CASSPLDMGLVYF | TGTGCCAGCAGCCCGCTAGATATGGGACTAGTGTACTTC
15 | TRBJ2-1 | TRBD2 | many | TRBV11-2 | CASSLEAGGTGEQFF | TGTGCCAGCAGCTTAGAGGCGGGAGGGACTGGTGAGCAGTTCTTC
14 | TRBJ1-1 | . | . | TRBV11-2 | CASSLDRDKTEAFF | TGTGCCAGCAGCTTAGACAGGGACAAGACTGAAGCTTTCTTT